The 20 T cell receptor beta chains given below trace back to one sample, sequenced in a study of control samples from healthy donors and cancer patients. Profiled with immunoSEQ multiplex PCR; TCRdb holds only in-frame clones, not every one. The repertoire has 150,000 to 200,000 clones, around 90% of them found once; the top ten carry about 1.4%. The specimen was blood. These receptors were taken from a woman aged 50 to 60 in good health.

The CDR3 sequence: CASSAGWVPGNTIYF. Here the CDR3 DNA reads TGTGCCAGCAGCGCTGGATGGGTTCCCGGAAACACCATATATTTT. This chain links TRBV11-2 with TRBJ1-3; D remains unclear. The CDR3 covers 15 residues. V lost 5 bases to trimming and J lost 4 bases, with 15 bases between them. The germline gives CDR1 SGHAT, CDR2 FQNNGV.

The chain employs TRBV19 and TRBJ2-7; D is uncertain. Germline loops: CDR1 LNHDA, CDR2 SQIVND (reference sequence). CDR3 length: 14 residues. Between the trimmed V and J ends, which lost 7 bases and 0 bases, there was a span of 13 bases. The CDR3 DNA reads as TGTGCCAGTACCGACGGTGGCAGCTCCTACGAGCAGTACTTC. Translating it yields CASTDGGSSYEQYF.

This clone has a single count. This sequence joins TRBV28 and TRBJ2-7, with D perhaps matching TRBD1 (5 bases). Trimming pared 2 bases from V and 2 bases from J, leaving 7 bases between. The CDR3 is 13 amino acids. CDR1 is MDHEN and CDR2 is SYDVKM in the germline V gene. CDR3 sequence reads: CASSLRGPYEQYF. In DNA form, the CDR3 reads TGTGCCAGCAGTTTAAGGGGTCCCTACGAGCAGTACTTC.

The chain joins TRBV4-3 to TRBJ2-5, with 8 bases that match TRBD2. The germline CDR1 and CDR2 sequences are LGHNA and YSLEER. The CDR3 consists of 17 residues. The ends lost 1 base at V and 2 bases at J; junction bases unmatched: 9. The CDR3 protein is CASSQVGLAGPQETQYF. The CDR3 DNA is TGCGCCAGCAGCCAAGTGGGATTAGCGGGACCTCAAGAGACCCAGTACTTC.

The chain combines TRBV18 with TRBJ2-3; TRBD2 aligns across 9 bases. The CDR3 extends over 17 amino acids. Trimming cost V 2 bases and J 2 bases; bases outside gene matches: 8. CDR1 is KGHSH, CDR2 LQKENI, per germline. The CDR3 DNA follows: TGTGCCAGCTCACCAAAGTTGGCTAGCGGGGTCACAGATACGCAGTATTTT. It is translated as CASSPKLASGVTDTQYF.

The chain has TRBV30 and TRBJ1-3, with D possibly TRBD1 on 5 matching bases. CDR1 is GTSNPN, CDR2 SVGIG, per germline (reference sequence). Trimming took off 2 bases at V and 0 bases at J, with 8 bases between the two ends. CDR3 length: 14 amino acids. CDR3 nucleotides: TGTGCCTGGAGTTTGACAGTCTCTGGAAACACCATATATTTT. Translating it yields CAWSLTVSGNTIYF.

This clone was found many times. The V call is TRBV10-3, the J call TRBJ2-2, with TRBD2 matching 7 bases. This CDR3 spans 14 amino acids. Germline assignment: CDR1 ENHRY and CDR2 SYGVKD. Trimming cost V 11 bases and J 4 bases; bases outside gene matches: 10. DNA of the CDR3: TGTGCCCTCCGGGGAGGGTTTAGCACCGGGGAGCTGTTTTTT. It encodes CALRGGFSTGELFF.

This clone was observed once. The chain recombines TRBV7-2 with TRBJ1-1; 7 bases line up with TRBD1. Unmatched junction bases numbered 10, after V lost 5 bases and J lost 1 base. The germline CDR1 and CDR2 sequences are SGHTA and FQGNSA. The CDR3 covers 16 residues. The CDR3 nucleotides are TGTGCCAGCAGCCCTGATGAGGGACAGCCGAACACTGAAGCTTTCTTT. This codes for CASSPDEGQPNTEAFF. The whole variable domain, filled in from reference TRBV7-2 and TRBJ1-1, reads GAGVSQSPSNKVTEKGKDVELRCDPISGHTALYWYRQSLGQGLEFLIYFQGNSAPDKSGLPSDRFSAERTGGSVSTLTIQRTQQEDSAVYLCASSPDEGQPNTEAFFGQGTRLTVV.

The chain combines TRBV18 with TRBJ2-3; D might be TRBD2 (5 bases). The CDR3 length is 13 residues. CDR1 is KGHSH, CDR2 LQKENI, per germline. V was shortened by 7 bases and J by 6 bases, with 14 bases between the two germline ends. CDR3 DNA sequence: TGTGCCAGCTGTCGAACCGGGGTGGATACGCAGTATTTT. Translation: CASCRTGVDTQYF.

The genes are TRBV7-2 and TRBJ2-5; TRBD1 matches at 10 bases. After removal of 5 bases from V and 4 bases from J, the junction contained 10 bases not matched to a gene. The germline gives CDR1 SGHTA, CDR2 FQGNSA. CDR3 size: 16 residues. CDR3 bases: TGTGCCAGCAGCGAATGGGTGACAGGGGGCGCAGAGACCCAGTACTTC. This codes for CASSEWVTGGAETQYF.

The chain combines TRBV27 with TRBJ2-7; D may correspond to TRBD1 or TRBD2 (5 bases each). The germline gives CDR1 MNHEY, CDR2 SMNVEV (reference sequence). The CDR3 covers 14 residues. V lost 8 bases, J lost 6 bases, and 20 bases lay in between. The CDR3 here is CASSGGPWIPEQYF. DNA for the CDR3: TGTGCCAGCTCTGGGGGACCCTGGATCCCCGAGCAGTACTTC.

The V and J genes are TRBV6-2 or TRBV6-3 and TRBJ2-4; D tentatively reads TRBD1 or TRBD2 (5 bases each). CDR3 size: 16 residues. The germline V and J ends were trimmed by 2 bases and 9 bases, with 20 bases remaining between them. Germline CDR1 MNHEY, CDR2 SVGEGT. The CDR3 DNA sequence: TGTGCCAGCAGTTACGGGTTGCAGGGACGTTGGGGCATTCAGTACTTC. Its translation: CASSYGLQGRWGIQYF.

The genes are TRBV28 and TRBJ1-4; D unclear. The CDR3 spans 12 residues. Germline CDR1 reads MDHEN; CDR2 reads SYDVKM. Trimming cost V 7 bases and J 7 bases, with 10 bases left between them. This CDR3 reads CASTGSFEKLFF. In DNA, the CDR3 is TGTGCCAGCACCGGAAGCTTTGAAAAACTGTTTTTT.

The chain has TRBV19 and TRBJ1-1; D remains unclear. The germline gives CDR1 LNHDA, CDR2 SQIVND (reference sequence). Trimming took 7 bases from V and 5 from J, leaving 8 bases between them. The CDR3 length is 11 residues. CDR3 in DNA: TGTGCCAGTACCGAGGAGACTGAAGCTTTCTTT. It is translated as CASTEETEAFF.

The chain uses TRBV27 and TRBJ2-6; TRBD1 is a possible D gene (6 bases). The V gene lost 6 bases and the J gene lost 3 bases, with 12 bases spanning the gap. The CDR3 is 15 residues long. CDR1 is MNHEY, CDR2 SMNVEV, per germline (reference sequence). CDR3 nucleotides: TGTGCCAGCAGGCTTACAGGGAATGGGGCCAACGTCCTGACTTTC. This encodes CASRLTGNGANVLTF. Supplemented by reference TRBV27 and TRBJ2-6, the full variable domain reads EAQVTQNPRYLITVTGKKLTVTCSQNMNHEYMSWYRQDPGLGLRQIYYSMNVEVTDKGDVPEGYKVSRKEKRNFPLILESPSPNQTSLYFCASRLTGNGANVLTFGAGSRLTVL.

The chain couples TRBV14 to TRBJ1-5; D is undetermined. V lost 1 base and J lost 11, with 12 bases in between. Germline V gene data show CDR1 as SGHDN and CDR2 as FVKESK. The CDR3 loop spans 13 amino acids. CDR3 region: CASSQGPVGAQHF. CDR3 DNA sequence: TGTGCCAGCAGCCAAGGTCCTGTCGGGGCCCAGCATTTT. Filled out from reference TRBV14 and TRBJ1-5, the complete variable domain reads EAGVTQFPSHSVIEKGQTVTLRCDPISGHDNLYWYRRVMGKEIKFLLHFVKESKQDESGMPNNRFLAERTGGTYSTLKVQPAELEDSGVYFCASSQGPVGAQHFGDGTRLSIL.

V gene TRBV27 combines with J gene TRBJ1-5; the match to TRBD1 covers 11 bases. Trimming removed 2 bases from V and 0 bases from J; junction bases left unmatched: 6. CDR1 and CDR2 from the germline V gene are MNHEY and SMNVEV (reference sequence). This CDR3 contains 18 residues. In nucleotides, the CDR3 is TGTGCCAGCAGTTTACGGACGGGGACAGGGGGTAGCAATCAGCCCCAGCATTTT. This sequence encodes CASSLRTGTGGSNQPQHF.

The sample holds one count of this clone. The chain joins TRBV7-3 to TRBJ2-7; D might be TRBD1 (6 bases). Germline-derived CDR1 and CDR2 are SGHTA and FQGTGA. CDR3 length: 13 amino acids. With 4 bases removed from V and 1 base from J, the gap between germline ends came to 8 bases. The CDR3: CASSYGTSYEQYF. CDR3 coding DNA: TGTGCCAGCAGCTACGGGACATCCTACGAGCAGTACTTC.

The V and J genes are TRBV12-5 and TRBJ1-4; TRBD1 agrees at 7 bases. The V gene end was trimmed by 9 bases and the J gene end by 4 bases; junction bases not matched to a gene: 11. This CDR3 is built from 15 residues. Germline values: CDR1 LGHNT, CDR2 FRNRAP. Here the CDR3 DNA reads TGTGCTAGCCCTAACCGGGACAGAAGTAATGAAAAACTGTTTTTT. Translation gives CASPNRDRSNEKLFF. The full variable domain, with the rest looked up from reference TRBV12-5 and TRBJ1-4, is DARVTQTPRHKVTEMGQEVTMRCQPILGHNTVFWYRQTMMQGLELLAYFRNRAPLDDSGMPKDRFSAEMPDATLATLKIQPSEPRDSAVYFCASPNRDRSNEKLFFGSGTQLSVL.

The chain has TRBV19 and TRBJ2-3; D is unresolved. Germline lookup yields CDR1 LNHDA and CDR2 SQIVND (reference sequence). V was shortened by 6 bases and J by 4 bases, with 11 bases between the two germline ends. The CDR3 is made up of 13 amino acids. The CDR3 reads CASRGNLADTQYF. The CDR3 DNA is TGTGCCAGTAGGGGGAATTTAGCAGATACGCAGTATTTT.